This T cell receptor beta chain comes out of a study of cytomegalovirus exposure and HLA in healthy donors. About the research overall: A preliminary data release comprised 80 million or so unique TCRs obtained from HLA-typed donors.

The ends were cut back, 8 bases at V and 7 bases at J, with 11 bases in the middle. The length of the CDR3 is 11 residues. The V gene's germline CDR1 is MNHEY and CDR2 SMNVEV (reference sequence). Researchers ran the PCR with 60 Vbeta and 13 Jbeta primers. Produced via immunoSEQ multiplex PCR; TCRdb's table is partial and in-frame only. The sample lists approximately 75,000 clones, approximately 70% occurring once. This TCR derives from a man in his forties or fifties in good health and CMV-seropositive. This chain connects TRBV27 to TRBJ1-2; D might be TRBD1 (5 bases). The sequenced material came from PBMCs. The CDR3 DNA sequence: TGTGCCAGCGGGGGGGTTTTTGGCTACACCTTC. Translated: CASGGVFGYTF.